These 5 T cell receptor beta chains were all obtained from the same sample, sequenced in a study of shared clonotypes between healthy human individuals. The naive CD8 fraction comprised CD45RO-negative cells positively selected for CCR7 and excluded terminally differentiated effector memory CD45RA+ cells. The data were produced by immunoSEQ multiplex PCR, yet TCRdb's version contains in-frame clones alone and is incomplete. This sample has 2 million to 2.5 million clones, with approximately 94% found just once. The specimen sequenced was naive CD8+ T cells sorted from blood. These receptors all stem from a man between 18 and 35 years old in good health.

Note on this clone: Distinct nucleotide sequences in the sample also encode this CDR3. This rearrangement joins TRBV7-9 to TRBJ2-2, with TRBD2 as a possible D gene (5 bases). Trimming took off 2 bases at V and 5 bases at J, with 9 bases between the two ends. CDR3 length: 14 residues. Germline CDR1 and CDR2: SEHNR and FQNEAQ (reference sequence). DNA of the CDR3: TGTGCCAGCAGCTTAAATCCGGGGACCGGGGAGCTGTTTTTT. Protein: CASSLNPGTGELFF.

V and J are TRBV27 and TRBJ2-3; no clear D. The germline V gene encodes CDR1 MNHEY and CDR2 SMNVEV (reference sequence). V gave up 5 bases and J gave up 4 bases, with 19 bases separating them. This CDR3 comprises 16 residues. CDR3 residues: CASSTITPTPADTQYF. DNA for the CDR3: TGTGCCAGCAGTACCATCACCCCGACTCCGGCAGATACGCAGTATTTT.

CDR3 sequence (DNA): TGCGCCAGCAGCCAAGAAAGTCCCTCGGGACTATCCTACTACGAGCAGTACTTC. Translating it yields CASSQESPSGLSYYEQYF. The rearrangement uses TRBV4-1 and TRBJ2-7; 7 bases agree with TRBD2. Unmatched junction bases numbered 14, after V lost 0 bases and J lost 3 bases. Germline loops: CDR1 MGHRA, CDR2 YSYEKL. This CDR3 region has 18 residues.

The chain joins TRBV5-1 to TRBJ1-3; TRBD1 is a possible D gene (5 bases). The CDR3 runs 19 residues. CDR1 and CDR2 from the germline V gene are SGHRS and YFSETQ. Deletions cut 3 bases from V and 0 bases from J, with 22 bases between. The CDR3 here is CASSSVGTPESISGNTIYF. The CDR3 DNA follows: TGCGCCAGCAGCTCGGTCGGGACTCCCGAATCGATCTCTGGAAACACCATATATTTT.

The rearrangement links TRBV29-1 to TRBJ1-2; D perhaps matches TRBD1 (6 bases). The germline V gene has CDR1 SQVTM and CDR2 ANQGSEA. The V and J ends lost 4 bases and 4 bases respectively, with 16 bases between them. The CDR3 spans 14 residues. The CDR3 DNA sequence: TGCAGCGTTGGGGGAGGGGACACCGTCTATGGCTACACCTTC. Protein sequence: CSVGGGDTVYGYTF.